The sequence of this T cell receptor (beta chain) was determined in a study of identical twins. Study-level results: Rather than following the same donors, the conclusions depended on cross-sectional statistical analysis.

Concerning this clonotype: Its target is not known.

Donors uniformly comprised healthy Caucasians. TCRdb reprocessed the 5' RACE reads with MiXCR, giving one entry per CDR3 protein. The profile covers around 490,000 distinct CDR3 sequences, with 13% to 15% appearing a single time and around 0.98% taken by the ten largest. These data also formed part of another study, on yellow fever vaccine responses in identical twins.

The sequenced material came from CD4+ T cells sorted from blood. The sequence was collected from a woman younger than 35 in good health.

CDR3 sequence (DNA): TGTGCCAGCAGGGAAGAGACAGGGTCCTACAATGAGCAGTTCTTC. Its protein is CASREETGSYNEQFF. The V gene is TRBV3-1, the J gene TRBJ2-1, with 7 bases identical to TRBD1. The trim removed 6 bases at V and 1 base at J, leaving 6 bases unmatched. Germline CDR1 and CDR2: LGHDT and YNNKEL (reference sequence). The CDR3 has 15 residues.